Included here is one T cell receptor (beta chain) sequence, with context. What this receptor recognizes is not known. No much larger clone exists at a distance of one base, and base qualities are not known. This sample's time point label indicates: patch test 1, 2 weeks after DPC sensitization. The treatment or condition label of this sample denotes: therapeutic diphenylcyclopropenone sensitization with weekly scalp DPC. At each patch-test visit, blood was drawn before the patch test was applied. Eligible patients were aged 18 to 70, diagnosed with alopecia, deemed suitable for DPC therapy, and excluded if pregnant. Total RNA was extracted from unfractionated whole blood that had been collected in Tempus Blood RNA tubes. Receptor libraries were prepared by RACE. Instrument on record: NextSeq 500. Library preparation attached unique molecular identifiers to individual cDNA molecules for quantitative, reproducible TCR counting. Both TCR alpha and TCR beta chains were sequenced from each blood RNA sample. Regarding the original processing steps: The median number of TCRs per sample was approximately 98,000, ranging from 23,224 to 690,600. V, J and CDR3 annotation of the TCR reads was performed with the Decombinator software suite. To make PS versus PT1 abundance plots, every sample was subsampled to the same number of TCRs (28,000). Expanded TCRs were defined as absent before sensitization and observed at least eight times at the 2-week time point. TCRdb ran its own pipeline on the public reads, namely fastp trimming at Q25 and MiXCR clone calling, and kept in-frame beta chains. Each entry is one CDR3 protein sequence, shown with its most common DNA and genes. TCRdb assigned the V and J calls; the authors' analysis was not used. This sample lists 180,000 or so distinct CDR3 sequences; about 14% were detected once. The top ten clonotypes cover about 1.7% of the sample.

The source of the sample is a study of human T cells and chemical hapten exposure (dated by TCRdb to the early 2020s). For context, the study as a whole: For sensitization, 2% DPC in acetone was applied to a 2 cm by 2 cm area of upper inner arm skin. The libraries were sequenced as a pool, and the TCR yield per sample differed mostly because of small variations in library volumes within the pool. Twenty-nine alopecia patients provided blood for TCR sequencing at one to four time points (pre-sensitization, 2, 6 and 24 weeks). Blood samples were taken from patients before sensitization (week 0) and at 2, 6 and about 24 weeks after DPC sensitization. Patch testing on the upper back used Finn chambers containing 0.01% DPC, with scoring done after 6 days according to International Contact Dermatitis Research Group standards. Weekly therapeutic DPC doses were additionally applied to the scalp of patients throughout the approximately 24-week study period. Most of the patients in the cohort were female, and the cohort covered alopecia areata with under or over 50% scalp involvement, alopecia totalis and alopecia universalis. Peripheral blood TCR repertoire changes were tracked in vivo in alopecia patients during primary and secondary sensitization to the hapten diphenylcyclopropenone (DPC). Overall results and qualifications from the work: The number of TCRs above 1 in 1000 frequency did not change with DPC sensitization; there was no evidence of global repertoire structure alterations. Because all patients had alopecia, a presumed autoimmune disease, the immune response of the patients might differ from that of healthy individuals. Expanded TCRs formed significantly more large CDR3 similarity clusters than pre-sensitization or healthy control sets, consistent with antigen-driven responses. After repeated subsampling, the strength of the expansion versus patch-test correlation and the threshold at which it became significant changed. Patch test score correlated positively with the number of PT1 expanded TCRs, reaching significance at thresholds 8, 16 and 32 but not at 4.

Sequences SQVTM (CDR1) and ANQGSEA (CDR2) are obtained from the germline V gene. Including the terminal cysteine and phenylalanine, the CDR3 comprises 12 residues. Only the CDR3 region is kept as DNA, spanning 36 bases read in frame from base 1. V and J lose 7 bases and 1 base, and a span of 9 bases separates them. This clonotype originated in a woman under 40 with alopecia areata. Some clones in this sample may be carry-over from other donors' samples. The chain is encoded by TRBV29-1 joined to TRBJ2-3; the D gene cannot be resolved reliably. The sequencing used whole blood, collected in connection with sensitization to the hapten diphenylcyclopropenone (DPC). Here is the DNA: TGCAGCGCCGACCCCCGCACAGATACGCAGTATTTT. It codes for CSADPRTDTQYF.